This T cell receptor (beta chain) was retrieved from a study of T cells after yellow fever vaccination. As for the study in general: The SMART-Seq v4 Ultra Low Input method served to prepare the low-cell-number fractions.

About this clonotype itself: Its matching antigen is unknown.

Findings of the study overall: Only a minor proportion of clonotypes was detected across both CD4 and CD8 compartments. FACS-sorted repertoires could contain abundant clonotypes contaminating from the bulk population.

5'RACE template switching produced TCR cDNA carrying a universal primer site and UMIs. TCRdb reprocessed the 5' RACE reads with MiXCR, giving one entry per CDR3 protein. The table has under 300,000 distinct CDR3 sequences, 13% seen once. CDR1 and CDR2 from the germline V gene are MNHEY and SVGAGI. V shed 2 bases and J shed 0 bases, with 7 bases lying between them. The CDR3 is made up of 14 amino acids. The chain uses TRBV6-5 and TRBJ1-2; D unclear. This specimen was CD4+ T cells sorted from PBMCs, taken 45 days after the yellow fever booster vaccination. The TCR was taken from a man in his thirties or forties who received the YFV17D yellow fever vaccine. The CDR3 DNA sequence: TGTGCCAGCAGTTACAGACCTTCTAACTATGGCTACACCTTC. Translated, it gives CASSYRPSNYGYTF.